These 18 T cell receptor beta chains came from one sample sequenced in a study of PD-1 blockade in classical Hodgkin lymphoma. Time point denoted: newly diagnosed, previously untreated cHL patient sample. Data came from immunoSEQ multiplex PCR; TCRdb stores just in-frame clones and leaves some out. The table lists roughly 70,000 clones, roughly 93% of them singletons. The source material was peripheral blood mononuclear cells (PBMCs). The receptors were sampled from a human donor with classical Hodgkin lymphoma.

This clone showed up just once. Other nucleotide sequences from this sample produce the same CDR3. The J gene is TRBJ1-2, the V gene TRBV5-1; D might be TRBD1 (5 bases). Germline CDR1 and CDR2: SGHRS and YFSETQ. Trimming stripped 0 bases from V and 8 bases from J, with 14 bases between. The CDR3 length is 14 residues. In nucleotides, the CDR3 is TGCGCCAGCAGCTTGGTTCAGGGTTTGAAAGGCTACACCTTC. It codes for CASSLVQGLKGYTF.

This chain joins TRBV2 and TRBJ1-5, with D unresolved. Germline V gene lookup returns CDR1 SNHLY and CDR2 FYNNEI. The V end was cut by 3 bases, the J end by 3 bases, with 9 bases between. The CDR3 is 14 residues long. CDR3 loop: CASSDWPDNQPQHF. DNA for the CDR3: TGTGCCAGCAGTGACTGGCCAGACAATCAGCCCCAGCATTTT. The full variable domain, its missing parts supplied by reference TRBV2 and TRBJ1-5, is EPEVTQTPSHQVTQMGQEVILRCVPISNHLYFYWYRQILGQKVEFLVSFYNNEISEKSEIFDDQFSVERPDGSNFTLKIRSTKLEDSAMYFCASSDWPDNQPQHFGDGTRLSIL.

CDR3 nucleotides: TGTGCCAGCAGCTTGGCCGTGAGGATTAACTACGAGCAGTACTTC. Its translation: CASSLAVRINYEQYF. The chain recombines TRBV5-8 with TRBJ2-7; D uncertain. This CDR3 comprises 15 residues. The V gene lost 0 bases and the J gene lost 3 bases, with 13 bases spanning the gap. Per the germline V gene, CDR1 is SGHTS and CDR2 is YDEGEE.

This rearrangement joins TRBV7-3 to TRBJ2-1, with D possibly TRBD2 on 6 matching bases. This CDR3 is 13 amino acids long. Trimming stripped 3 bases from V and 7 bases from J, with 10 bases between. Germline CDR1 reads SGHTA; CDR2 reads FQGTGA. CDR3: CASSLRGGNEQFF. The CDR3 region has the DNA TGTGCCAGCAGCTTGAGGGGAGGAAATGAGCAGTTCTTC. The full variable domain, its missing parts supplied by reference TRBV7-3 and TRBJ2-1, is GAGVSQTPSNKVTEKGKYVELRCDPISGHTALYWYRQSLGQGPEFLIYFQGTGAADDSGLPNDRFFAVRPEGSVSTLKIQRTERGDSAVYLCASSLRGGNEQFFGPGTRLTVL.

The rearrangement joins TRBV19 to TRBJ2-5, with D unresolved. Trimming removed 3 bases from V and 2 bases from J, with 16 bases in between. Germline values: CDR1 LNHDA, CDR2 SQIVND (reference sequence). The CDR3 runs to 16 residues. CDR3 nucleotide sequence: TGTGCCAGTAGTATCCTCGGCGGCCCCAAGCAAGAGACCCAGTACTTC. It codes for CASSILGGPKQETQYF.

The chain has TRBV27 and TRBJ2-7; 7 nucleotides align to TRBD1. The V segment lost 6 bases and the J segment 0 bases; nucleotides outside the gene matches: 8. CDR3 length equals 15 residues. Germline V gene lookup returns CDR1 MNHEY and CDR2 SMNVEV (reference sequence). CDR3 amino acids: CASSQLGQASYEQYF. The CDR3 DNA reads as TGTGCCAGCAGCCAGCTAGGACAGGCCTCCTACGAGCAGTACTTC.

The CDR3 sequence is CASSIPGQTMNTEAFF. CDR3 coding DNA: TGTGCCAGTAGTATTCCCGGACAGACCATGAACACTGAAGCTTTCTTT. This chain uses TRBV19 with TRBJ1-1; possibly TRBD1 for D (6 bases). Germline-derived CDR1 and CDR2 are LNHDA and SQIVND (reference sequence). The V and J ends lost 3 bases and 0 bases respectively, with 14 bases between them. The CDR3 covers 16 residues. The full variable domain, completed using reference TRBV19 and TRBJ1-1, is DGGITQSPKYLFRKEGQNVTLSCEQNLNHDAMYWYRQDPGQGLRLIYYSQIVNDFQKGDIAEGYSVSREKKESFPLTVTSAQKNPTAFYLCASSIPGQTMNTEAFFGQGTRLTVV.

The CDR3 sequence is CASYLGTGSSYNEQFF. The CDR3 coding sequence is TGCGCCAGCTATTTAGGGACAGGGAGCTCCTACAATGAGCAGTTCTTC. The chain couples TRBV5-1 to TRBJ2-1; TRBD1 matches 9 bases. This CDR3 contains 16 residues. V shed 7 bases, J shed 0 bases, and the junction held 8 bases outside the gene matches. Germline CDR1 and CDR2: SGHRS and YFSETQ.

V gene TRBV7-2 combines with J gene TRBJ2-3; maybe TRBD1 (6 bases). Trimming stripped 5 bases from V and 6 bases from J, with 18 bases between. Per the germline V gene, CDR1 is SGHTA and CDR2 is FQGNSA. CDR3 size: 15 residues. The CDR3 sequence is CASSIPQGRGDTQYF. The CDR3 DNA is TGTGCCAGCAGCATACCTCAGGGAAGGGGGGATACGCAGTATTTT. Drawing the rest from reference TRBV7-2 and TRBJ2-3, the complete variable domain is GAGVSQSPSNKVTEKGKDVELRCDPISGHTALYWYRQSLGQGLEFLIYFQGNSAPDKSGLPSDRFSAERTGGSVSTLTIQRTQQEDSAVYLCASSIPQGRGDTQYFGPGTRLTVL.

V gene TRBV4-1 combines with J gene TRBJ2-7; 8 bases agree with TRBD2. J was trimmed by 3 bases and V by 1 base; bases with no gene match: 11. CDR1 is MGHRA, CDR2 YSYEKL, per germline. This CDR3 has 17 residues. This chain's CDR3 is CASSQAVWSGGNYEQYF. DNA for the CDR3: TGCGCCAGCAGCCAAGCGGTTTGGAGCGGGGGTAACTACGAGCAGTACTTC.

The CDR3 DNA reads as TGCGCCAGCAGCTTCACCGGGACAGTGGGGACTGAAGCTTTCTTT. It specifies CASSFTGTVGTEAFF. The chain is built from TRBV5-1 and TRBJ1-1, with 7 bases identical to TRBD1. The CDR3 is 15 residues long. Germline CDR1 and CDR2: SGHRS and YFSETQ. V shed 2 bases and J 5 bases; nucleotides not matched to a gene: 9.

V is TRBV10-1 and J is TRBJ2-2; D call uncertain. This CDR3 spans 11 amino acids. Germline loops: CDR1 WNHNN, CDR2 SYGVQD (reference sequence). Trimming took 3 bases from V and 6 from J, leaving 2 bases between them. The CDR3 DNA reads as TGCGCCAGCAGTGAACCCGGGGAGCTGTTTTTT. Translated, it gives CASSEPGELFF.

The rearrangement uses TRBV7-2 and TRBJ1-1, with unresolved D. V was pared by 2 bases and J by 4 bases, with 8 bases between. The germline CDR1 and CDR2 sequences are SGHTA and FQGNSA. The CDR3 length is 13 residues. CDR3 bases: TGTGCCAGCAGCTTAAGGGAGTCCACTGAAGCTTTCTTT. Protein: CASSLRESTEAFF.

This clone was observed once. The chain joins TRBV2 to TRBJ1-4; D remains unclear. The CDR3 has 14 residues. Trimming took off 6 bases at V and 0 bases at J, with 8 bases between the two ends. Germline assignment: CDR1 SNHLY and CDR2 FYNNEI. CDR3 nucleotide sequence: TGTGCCAGCAGGCGATATGCAACTAATGAAAAACTGTTTTTT. Amino acids: CASRRYATNEKLFF.

This clone was observed a single time. The chain joins TRBV19 to TRBJ2-5; 9 bases agree with TRBD1. Looked up from germline, CDR1 is LNHDA and CDR2 is SQIVND (reference sequence). The CDR3 is 13 amino acids. V was pared by 6 bases and J by 5 bases, with 4 bases of the junction left unmatched. The CDR3 DNA reads TGTGCCAGTAGCACAGGGGGCAGGGAGACCCAGTACTTC. It translates to CASSTGGRETQYF.

This clone was counted once. The CDR3 spells CASSSRDKKGETQYF. The CDR3 nucleotides read TGTGCCAGCAGTTCTCGGGACAAAAAGGGGGAGACCCAGTACTTC. The chain has TRBV6-5 and TRBJ2-5; D is possibly TRBD1 (6 bases). V gave up 4 bases and J gave up 5 bases, with 17 bases separating them. This CDR3 comprises 15 residues. The germline gives CDR1 MNHEY, CDR2 SVGAGI.

This rearrangement joins TRBV7-2 to TRBJ2-5; D gene ambiguous. The CDR3 is 14 residues long. CDR1 is SGHTA and CDR2 is FQGNSA in the germline V gene. Trimming shortened V by 1 base and J by 2 bases, and 8 bases separated the two germline ends. The CDR3 DNA sequence: TGTGCCAGCAGCTTAGATACAGTACAAGAGACCCAGTACTTC. This codes for CASSLDTVQETQYF.

The gene calls are TRBV6-5 and TRBJ2-2, with D perhaps matching TRBD1 (5 bases). Germline values: CDR1 MNHEY, CDR2 SVGAGI. The V end was cut by 5 bases, the J end by 7 bases, with 14 bases between. The CDR3 covers 14 residues. In DNA, the CDR3 is TGTGCCAGCAGTCCTAGGGGATATAGCGGGGAGCTGTTTTTT. The encoded protein is CASSPRGYSGELFF.